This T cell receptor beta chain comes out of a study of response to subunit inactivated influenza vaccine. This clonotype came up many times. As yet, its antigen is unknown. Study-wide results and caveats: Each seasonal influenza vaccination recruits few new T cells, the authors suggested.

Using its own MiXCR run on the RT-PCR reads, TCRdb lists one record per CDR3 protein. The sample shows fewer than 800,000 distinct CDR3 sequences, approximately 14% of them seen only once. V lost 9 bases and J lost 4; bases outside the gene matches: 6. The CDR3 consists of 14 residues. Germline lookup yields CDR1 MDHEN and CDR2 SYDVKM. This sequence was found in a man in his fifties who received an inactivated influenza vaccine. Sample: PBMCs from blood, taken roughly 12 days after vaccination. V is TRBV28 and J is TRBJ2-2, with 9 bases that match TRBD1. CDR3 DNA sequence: TGTGCCAGGGACAGGGGTTGGAGCACCGGGGAGCTGTTTTTT. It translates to CARDRGWSTGELFF.